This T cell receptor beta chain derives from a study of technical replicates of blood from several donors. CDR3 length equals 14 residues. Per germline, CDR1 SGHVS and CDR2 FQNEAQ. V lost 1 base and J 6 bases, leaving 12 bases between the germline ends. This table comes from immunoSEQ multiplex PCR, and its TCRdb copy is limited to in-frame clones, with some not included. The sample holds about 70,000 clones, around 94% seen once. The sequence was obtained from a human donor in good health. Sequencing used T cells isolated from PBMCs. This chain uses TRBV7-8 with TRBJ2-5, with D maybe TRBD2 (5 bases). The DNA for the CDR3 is TGTGCCAGCAGCTTAGTGGGAGTAGGAAAGACCCAGTACTTC. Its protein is CASSLVGVGKTQYF.